The entry below describes one T cell receptor beta chain. Its antigen is unknown. TCRdb analysed the 5' RACE reads with MiXCR anew, one entry per CDR3 protein. The sample lists some 300,000 distinct CDR3 sequences, about 7.8% occurring once. The data were taken from a study of T cells after yellow fever vaccination. Background on the study: Fractions low in cell number were prepared with SMART-Seq v4 Ultra Low Input.

V lost 2 bases and J 6 bases, leaving 14 bases between the germline ends. In germline, CDR1 is SGHAT, CDR2 FQDESV (reference sequence). The CDR3 covers 14 residues. Study-level points and caveats: The secondary response was weaker but peaked faster, day 5 versus 15. A small share of clonotypes appeared in both CD4 and CD8 compartments.

The rearrangement joins TRBV11-1 to TRBJ2-7, with D tentatively TRBD1 (7 bases). Source: PBMCs, taken 45 days after the first yellow fever vaccination. The sequence derives from a man younger than 30 who received the YFV17D yellow fever vaccine. CDR3 protein: CASSLSEGAAEQYV. The CDR3 DNA sequence: TGTGCCAGCAGCTTATCGGAGGGGGCTGCCGAGCAGTACGTC.